This T cell receptor (beta chain) was documented in a study of blood T cell repertoires in COVID-19. Study summary: Sources were T cells, B-cell-depleted T cells, or PBMCs; the material itself was cDNA or gDNA.

The germline gives CDR1 SGDLS, CDR2 YYNGEE. Unmatched junction bases numbered 12, after V lost 3 bases and J lost 0 bases. CDR3 length: 19 residues. The repertoire was sequenced with immunoSEQ multiplex PCR; TCRdb's copy has only in-frame clones and lacks some. This repertoire shows a few hundred thousand clones, 90% found once; its top ten account for 1.2%. Sequenced: PBMCs or T cells enriched from blood (not recorded which). This rearrangement joins TRBV9 to TRBJ2-4; 10 positions agree with TRBD1. The TCR sequence derives from a man aged 30-40 years who had recovered from COVID-19. The CDR3 sequence is CASSGIGTGANLAKNIQYF. The CDR3 region has the DNA TGTGCCAGCAGCGGGATCGGGACAGGGGCGAATTTAGCCAAAAACATTCAGTACTTC.